The TCR beta chain under discussion was sequenced for a study of CXCR3-negative and CXCR3-positive naive CD8 T cells. Study information: Per library, roughly 1.5 +/- 0.3 million reads; roughly 130 million TRB reads overall.

This CDR3 spans 12 amino acids. Germline CDR1 and CDR2: KGHDR and SFDVKD. The method, 5' RACE with UMI labels, was used to prepare the TRB cDNA libraries. For each CDR3 protein, TCRdb gives one entry from its re-call of the 5' RACE reads, without DNA. The clone table shows about 120,000 distinct CDR3 sequences, with the ten largest holding about 0.34%. As for this clonotype: Its antigen is still unknown.

The study's findings and limits: Hydrophobicity of TRB CDR3s was greater in CXCR3-positive naive cells than in CXCR3-negative naive cells. Comparison of naive CXCR3-negative and CXCR3-positive cells revealed similar TRBV-TRBJ usage, while memory cells differed.

Specimen: naive CXCR3+ CD8+ T cells from blood. This sample's subset: CD45RO-CCR7+CD27+CD95- naive CD8+ T cells expressing CXCR3 (TNR3+). This receptor was taken from a human donor in good health. Some clones in this sample may be carry-over from other donors' samples. V is TRBV24-1 and J is TRBJ2-2; the D call from TCRdb, TRBD1, cannot be confirmed without DNA. The CDR3 spells CATSSGSGELFF.